This TCR beta chain was identified in a study of cytomegalovirus exposure and HLA in healthy donors. CDR3 size: 16 residues. The germline V and J ends were trimmed by 5 bases and 0 bases, with 14 bases remaining between them. Germline values: CDR1 SEHNR, CDR2 FQNEAQ (reference sequence). The PCR was carried out with 60 Vbeta primers and 13 Jbeta primers. Sequencing was performed with immunoSEQ multiplex PCR; in TCRdb, only in-frame clones are kept and a portion is missing. The data show more than 65,000 clones, 60% to 80% seen once. This sequence originates from a woman between 45 and 65 years old in good health and CMV-seropositive. The J gene is TRBJ2-1, the V gene TRBV7-9; weak D call: TRBD1 (5 bases). The sequenced sample consisted of PBMCs. This chain's CDR3 is CASSPRARSSYNEQFF. The CDR3 DNA is TGTGCCAGCAGCCCCAGGGCGCGTAGCTCCTACAATGAGCAGTTCTTC.